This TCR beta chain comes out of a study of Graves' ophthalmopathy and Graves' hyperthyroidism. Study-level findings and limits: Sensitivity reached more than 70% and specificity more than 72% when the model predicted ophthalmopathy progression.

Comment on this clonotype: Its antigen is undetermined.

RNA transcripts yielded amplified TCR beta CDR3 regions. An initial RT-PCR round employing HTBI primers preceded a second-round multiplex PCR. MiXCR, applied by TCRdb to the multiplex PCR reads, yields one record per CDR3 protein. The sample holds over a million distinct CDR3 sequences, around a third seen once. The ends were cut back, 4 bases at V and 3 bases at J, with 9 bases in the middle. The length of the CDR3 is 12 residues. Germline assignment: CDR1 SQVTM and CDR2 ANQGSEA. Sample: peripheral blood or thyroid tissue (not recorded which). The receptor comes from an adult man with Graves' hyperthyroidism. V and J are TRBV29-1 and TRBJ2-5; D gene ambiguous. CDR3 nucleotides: TGCAGCGTTGCCCAGATTAAAGAGACCCAGTACTTC. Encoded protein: CSVAQIKETQYF.